This T cell receptor (beta chain) was identified during a study of beta chain features in type 1 diabetes. Study in general: The number of sorted cells examined across all samples was under 140,000,000. Findings and limits, study-wide: In all four CD4+ subsets, TCRB CDR3 length was significantly, moderately reduced in type 1 diabetes. The naive, central memory and Treg TCRB repertoires looked more alike in patients than they did in healthy donors. More deletions and fewer insertions at VDJ junctions were seen in type 1 diabetes patients.

A CD45RO/CCR7/CD25/CD127/CD95/CD27 panel sorted naive, central memory, regulatory and stem cell-like memory CD4+ cells. This clone was seen a handful of times. Its specificity is unknown. This CDR3 region has 15 residues. Per the germline V gene, CDR1 is SGDLS and CDR2 is YYNGEE. V was clipped by 6 bases and J by 0 bases; unmatched bases: 7. Of the isolated RNA, all was reverse transcribed, and so the sequenced material was expressed TCRB transcripts. Only in-frame clones appear in the TCRdb table, and some are missing; sequencing was by immunoSEQ multiplex PCR. The data contain around 250,000 clones, over 11% of them singletons.

Sequencing used naive CD4+ T cells from blood. V usage is TRBV9 and J usage is TRBJ2-3, with 7 bases aligning to TRBD2. The TCR comes from a man between 25 and 39 years old with type 1 diabetes. The CDR3 DNA reads as TGTGCCAGCACCCTGAGGGAGGGGAGCACAGATACGCAGTATTTT. This codes for CASTLREGSTDTQYF.